Listed below are T cell receptor beta chains from one sample, sequenced in a study of naive and memory T cell subsets. Each CDR3 protein is one row after TCRdb ran MiXCR on the UMI-ligation and nested PCR reads. Altogether about 120,000 distinct CDR3 sequences are present, around a third being singletons, with the ten largest covering approximately 0.9%. Sequencing used central memory CD4+ T cells from blood. Receptors were obtained from a human donor in good health. Both conserved end residues are part of each CDR3. D genes are given only for firm matches. Clone size is stated in some rows and not others, as once, few, many or a class when expanded.

V,J,size,D,CDR3,DNA
TRBV7-2,TRBJ2-1,NA,NA,CASSPRWRSTSYNEQFF,TGTGCCAGCAGCCCCCGTTGGAGATCAACTAGCTACAATGAGCAGTTCTTC
TRBV20-1,TRBJ1-2,few,NA,CSAPIGTRDGYTF,TGCAGTGCTCCTATCGGGACACGAGATGGCTACACCTTC
TRBV20-1,TRBJ2-5,NA,NA,CSAPLGGVGTQYF,TGCAGTGCGCCCCTAGGCGGGGTGGGGACCCAGTACTTC
TRBV20-1,TRBJ1-5,few,NA,CSASKDSNQPQHF,TGCAGTGCTAGTAAGGACAGCAATCAGCCCCAGCATTTT
TRBV7-9,TRBJ2-1,NA,TRBD2,CASSFIGRREVHSDEQFF,TGTGCCAGCAGCTTTATCGGGAGGCGGGAGGTCCATTCTGATGAGCAGTTCTTC
TRBV3-1,TRBJ1-6,NA,NA,CASSPRWGAGNSPLHF,TGTGCCAGCAGCCCAAGATGGGGCGCCGGTAATTCACCCCTCCACTTT
TRBV7-9,TRBJ1-5,few,TRBD1,CASSLGFGQGPQHF,TGTGCCAGCAGCTTAGGCTTCGGACAGGGGCCCCAGCATTTT
TRBV29-1,TRBJ1-4,NA,NA,CSVGIMGANEKLFF,TGCAGCGTGGGCATAATGGGGGCTAATGAAAAACTGTTTTTT
TRBV5-1,TRBJ2-7,NA,NA,CASSLDGGLNEQYF,TGCGCCAGCAGCTTGGATGGGGGACTGAACGAGCAGTACTTC
TRBV29-1,TRBJ2-5,few,TRBD1,CSVTLLDRGWETQYF,TGCAGCGTGACCTTATTGGACAGGGGGTGGGAGACCCAGTACTTC
TRBV28,TRBJ2-4,NA,NA,CASSLLGQLAKNIQYF,TGTGCCAGCAGTTTATTAGGGCAGCTAGCCAAAAACATTCAGTACTTC
TRBV29-1,TRBJ1-5,many,NA,CSVGTRNSNQPQHF,TGCAGCGTTGGTACAAGAAATAGCAATCAGCCCCAGCATTTT
TRBV5-4,TRBJ2-7,few,TRBD1,CASRKGADYEQYF,TGTGCCAGCCGGAAGGGGGCGGACTACGAGCAGTACTTC
TRBV10-3,TRBJ2-1,few,NA,CAISSASPGPQFF,TGTGCCATCAGTTCTGCCTCACCGGGCCCCCAGTTCTTC
TRBV6-6,TRBJ2-4,NA,TRBD1,CATETDRGNIQYF,TGTGCCACCGAAACGGACAGGGGAAACATTCAGTACTTC
TRBV20-1,TRBJ2-1,NA,TRBD2,CSAPKGLAGFYEQFF,TGCAGTGCACCAAAGGGACTAGCGGGATTCTATGAGCAGTTCTTC
TRBV20-1,TRBJ1-4,NA,TRBD1,CSAHRTRGRDEKLFF,TGCAGTGCTCACCGGACCAGGGGGCGCGATGAAAAACTGTTTTTT
TRBV20-1,TRBJ1-2,few,NA,CSARDHQVGYTF,TGCAGTGCTAGAGATCACCAGGTTGGCTACACCTTC
TRBV20-1,TRBJ2-1,few,NA,CSANAERVVEQFF,TGCAGTGCTAATGCGGAGCGGGTTGTCGAGCAGTTCTTC
TRBV10-2,TRBJ1-5,few,NA,CASRESGAGAQPQHF,TGCGCCAGCAGGGAATCAGGGGCGGGGGCTCAGCCCCAGCATTTT
TRBV7-2,TRBJ2-1,NA,NA,CASSYKSADNEQFF,TGTGCCAGCAGCTATAAAAGCGCAGACAATGAGCAGTTCTTC
TRBV9,TRBJ2-1,few,TRBD2,CASSPRLADYNEQFF,TGTGCCAGCAGCCCGCGACTAGCGGACTACAATGAGCAGTTCTTC
TRBV29-1,TRBJ2-7,NA,NA,CSVREGGSGEQYF,TGCAGCGTGAGAGAGGGGGGGTCGGGTGAGCAGTACTTC
TRBV24-1,TRBJ2-5,NA,TRBD2,CATSPGLAGGGGETQYF,TGTGCCACCAGTCCTGGACTAGCGGGAGGCGGCGGAGAGACCCAGTACTTC
TRBV29-1,TRBJ1-2,NA,NA,CSVDAGRYGYTF,TGCAGCGTTGATGCAGGGCGCTATGGCTACACCTTC
TRBV20-1,TRBJ2-1,NA,TRBD2,CSARPRIAGVHNEKFF,TGCAGTGCTAGACCTAGAATAGCGGGAGTTCACAATGAGAAGTTCTTC
TRBV6-5,TRBJ1-4,NA,NA,CASSWRRGTANEKLFF,TGTGCCAGCAGCTGGCGAAGGGGGACGGCTAATGAAAAACTGTTTTTT
TRBV20-1,TRBJ2-5,many,NA,CSARRGQETQYF,TGCAGTGCTAGGCGGGGACAAGAGACCCAGTACTTC
TRBV28,TRBJ1-5,NA,NA,CASSELNQPQHF,TGTGCCAGCAGTGAGCTTAATCAGCCCCAGCATTTT
TRBV6-2/TRBV6-3,TRBJ1-2,few,NA,CASRPRQVGGGYTF,TGTGCCAGCAGGCCCAGACAGGTCGGCGGGGGCTACACCTTC
TRBV27,TRBJ2-1,once,NA,CASSLRGSWYNEQFF,TGTGCCAGCAGTCTCAGAGGGAGTTGGTACAATGAGCAGTTCTTC
TRBV20-1,TRBJ2-7,few,NA,CSARDNKRPSSYEQYF,TGCAGTGCTAGAGATAACAAGCGCCCAAGCTCCTACGAGCAGTACTTC
TRBV6-6,TRBJ2-3,NA,NA,CASHRREDTQYF,TGTGCCAGCCATCGCAGGGAAGATACGCAGTATTTT
TRBV20-1,TRBJ2-7,NA,NA,CSARRVGTSYEQYF,TGCAGTGCTAGGAGGGTCGGGACCTCCTACGAGCAGTACTTC
TRBV20-1,TRBJ1-5,many,NA,CSARAGTRGYNQPQHF,TGCAGTGCTAGAGCGGGGACCAGGGGCTACAATCAGCCCCAGCATTTT
TRBV28,TRBJ2-7,NA,TRBD1,CASWTQGAYEQYF,TGTGCCAGCTGGACTCAGGGGGCCTACGAGCAGTACTTC
TRBV9,TRBJ1-1,NA,TRBD1,CASSQMGQGDTEAFF,TGTGCCAGCAGCCAAATGGGACAGGGAGACACTGAAGCTTTCTTT
TRBV7-2,TRBJ2-3,NA,NA,CASSLVVNTQYF,TGTGCCAGCAGCTTAGTCGTGAATACGCAGTATTTT
TRBV12-3/TRBV12-4,TRBJ2-3,NA,NA,CASSLDWGSADTQYF,TGTGCCAGCAGTTTAGATTGGGGCAGTGCAGATACGCAGTATTTT
TRBV28,TRBJ2-3,many,NA,CASSGIPYRGVGTDTQYF,TGTGCCAGCAGTGGAATCCCCTACCGGGGTGTAGGCACAGATACGCAGTATTTT
TRBV5-1,TRBJ2-5,NA,TRBD2,CASSWTFHSGRGSQETQYF,TGCGCCAGCAGCTGGACCTTCCATAGCGGGAGAGGGTCCCAAGAGACCCAGTACTTC
TRBV10-3,TRBJ2-6,many,NA,CAISFPGANVLTF,TGTGCCATCAGTTTTCCTGGGGCCAACGTCCTGACTTTC
TRBV5-1,TRBJ2-7,NA,NA,CASSFGPDRSSYEQYF,TGCGCCAGCAGCTTTGGACCCGACAGGAGCTCCTACGAGCAGTACTTC
TRBV14,TRBJ2-5,many,NA,CASSRDKTGVRTQYF,TGTGCCAGCAGCCGAGACAAGACCGGTGTAAGGACCCAGTACTTC
TRBV6-5,TRBJ2-1,few,TRBD1,CASSFLPGQGSNEQFF,TGTGCCAGCAGTTTCCTTCCGGGACAGGGCAGCAATGAGCAGTTCTTC
TRBV21-1,TRBJ2-1,NA,NA,CASSKEVGAEINEQFF,TGTGCCAGCAGCAAAGAGGTGGGGGCGGAGATTAATGAGCAGTTCTTC
TRBV5-6,TRBJ2-3,NA,NA,CASSFQGQGTDTQYF,TGTGCCAGCAGCTTTCAGGGTCAGGGCACAGATACGCAGTATTTT
TRBV29-1,TRBJ2-7,few,TRBD1,CSAQTGPLYEQYF,TGCAGCGCCCAGACAGGGCCTCTCTACGAGCAGTACTTC
TRBV30,TRBJ2-7,few,NA,CASRREDRIHEQYF,TGTGCCTCCAGGAGAGAGGACAGAATCCACGAGCAGTACTTC
TRBV10-3,TRBJ1-2,NA,NA,CAISEKTIYGYTF,TGTGCCATCAGTGAAAAGACGATCTATGGCTACACCTTC
TRBV20-1,TRBJ1-5,NA,TRBD1,CSAGMTGGRQPQHF,TGCAGTGCTGGCATGACAGGGGGCAGGCAGCCCCAGCATTTT
TRBV10-3,TRBJ1-1,few,TRBD1,CAIKTDRVWTEAFF,TGTGCCATCAAAACGGACAGGGTTTGGACTGAAGCTTTCTTT
TRBV2,TRBJ2-1,few,NA,CATKDGRTTNEQFF,TGTGCCACCAAGGACGGCCGCACGACCAATGAGCAGTTCTTC
TRBV4-1,TRBJ2-5,few,NA,CASSQDERVETQYF,TGCGCCAGCAGCCAAGACGAGAGGGTAGAGACCCAGTACTTC
TRBV19,TRBJ2-7,few,NA,CASSYEQYF,TGTGCCAGTAGCTACGAGCAGTACTTC
TRBV29-1,TRBJ2-7,few,TRBD2,CSVGLAGGPVDEQYF,TGCAGCGTTGGGCTAGCGGGAGGGCCCGTGGACGAGCAGTACTTC
TRBV28,TRBJ1-5,NA,NA,CASSLMGAGGQPQHF,TGTGCCAGCAGTTTAATGGGGGCCGGGGGACAGCCCCAGCATTTT
TRBV5-1,TRBJ2-5,NA,NA,CASSFGGLQETQYF,TGCGCCAGCAGCTTTGGTGGGCTCCAAGAGACCCAGTACTTC
TRBV29-1,TRBJ1-5,NA,NA,CSVIYSKDQPQHF,TGCAGCGTTATTTATAGTAAGGATCAGCCCCAGCATTTT
TRBV10-3,TRBJ2-1,few,TRBD1,CAIQGGTNEQFF,TGTGCCATACAGGGGGGCACGAATGAGCAGTTCTTC